This T cell receptor (beta chain) was documented in a study of early T cells in non-severe SARS-CoV-2 infection. In the study overall: From unsorted whole blood, bulk RNA was sequenced, and the chains remained unpaired.

The CDR3 is 14 residues long. V was pared by 6 bases and J by 4 bases, with 15 bases between. In germline, CDR1 is ENHRY, CDR2 SYGVKD. At least ten counts were recorded for this clonotype. Researchers tagged individual cDNA molecules with unique molecular identifiers. TCRdb fed the 5' RACE reads into MiXCR, producing one record per CDR3 protein. The sample has tens of thousands of distinct CDR3 sequences; 8.5% to 10% are singletons. This TCR was sampled from an adult who was a healthcare worker with PCR-confirmed SARS-CoV-2 infection or an uninfected control (not recorded which). The chain is built from TRBV10-3 and TRBJ1-1; D is possibly TRBD1 (6 bases). Sequences were obtained from whole blood. CDR3 in amino acids: CAIRGQSGGTEAFF. CDR3 in DNA: TGTGCCATCAGAGGACAGTCTGGGGGCACTGAAGCTTTCTTT.